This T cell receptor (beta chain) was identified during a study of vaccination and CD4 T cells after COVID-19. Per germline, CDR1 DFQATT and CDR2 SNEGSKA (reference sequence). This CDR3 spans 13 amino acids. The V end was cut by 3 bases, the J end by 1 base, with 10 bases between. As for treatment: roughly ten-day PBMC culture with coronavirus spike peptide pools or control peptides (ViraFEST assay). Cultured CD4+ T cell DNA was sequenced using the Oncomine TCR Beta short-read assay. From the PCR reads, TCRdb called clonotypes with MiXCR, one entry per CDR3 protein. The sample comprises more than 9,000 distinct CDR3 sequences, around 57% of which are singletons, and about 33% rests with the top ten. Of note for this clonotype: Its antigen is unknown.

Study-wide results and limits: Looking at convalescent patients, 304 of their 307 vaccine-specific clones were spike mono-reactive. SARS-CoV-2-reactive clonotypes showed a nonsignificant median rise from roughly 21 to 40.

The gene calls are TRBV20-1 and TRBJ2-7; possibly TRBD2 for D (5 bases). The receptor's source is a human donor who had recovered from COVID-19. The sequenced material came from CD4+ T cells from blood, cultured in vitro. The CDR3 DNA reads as TGCAGTGCTAGGGCGGGCAAATCCTACGAGCAGTACTTC. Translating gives CSARAGKSYEQYF.